These 17 T cell receptor beta chains share one sample of origin, sequenced in a study of neurological immune-mediated disorders. Specified time point: longitudinal time-point 2. From the 5' RACE reads, TCRdb called clonotypes with MiXCR, one entry per CDR3 protein. The repertoire holds some 30,000 distinct CDR3 sequences, with 10% to 15% as singletons. Specimen: PBMCs. Receptors originate from a woman between 40 and 50 years old in good health.

At least ten counts were recorded for this clonotype. The rearrangement uses TRBV7-9 and TRBJ1-2; D gene ambiguous. The germline CDR1 and CDR2 sequences are SEHNR and FQNEAQ (reference sequence). Between the trimmed V and J ends, which lost 1 base and 4 bases, there was a span of 10 bases. The CDR3 has 14 residues. CDR3: CASSLGREFYGYTF. DNA of the CDR3: TGTGCCAGCAGCTTAGGTCGGGAATTCTATGGCTACACCTTC.

This clonotype was seen at least ten times. This chain connects TRBV12-3 or TRBV12-4 to TRBJ2-1; D not certain. The CDR3 extends over 14 amino acids. V was cut by 5 bases and J by 8 bases, with 16 bases left in between. Written as DNA, the CDR3 is TGTGCCAGCAGTCCCTACGCGGCAGGTTATGAGCAGTTCTTC. Its protein is CASSPYAAGYEQFF.

There are many counts of this clonotype. The chain carries TRBV14 and TRBJ1-1; the D is unclear. The CDR3 length is 14 residues. Germline V lookup: CDR1 SGHDN, CDR2 FVKESK. V lost 2 bases and J 5 bases, leaving 12 bases between the germline ends. The CDR3 protein is CASSQMDGWTEAFF. Here the CDR3 DNA reads TGTGCCAGCAGCCAAATGGACGGCTGGACTGAAGCTTTCTTT.

This clonotype occurred many times. V is TRBV5-1 and J is TRBJ2-3; D may match TRBD1 or TRBD2 (6 bases each). This CDR3 region has 15 residues. With 2 bases removed from V and 3 bases from J, the gap between germline ends came to 13 bases. Looked up from germline, CDR1 is SGHRS and CDR2 is YFSETQ. Here the CDR3 reads CASSFWGAGTDTQYF. DNA of the CDR3: TGCGCCAGCAGCTTCTGGGGGGCTGGGACAGATACGCAGTATTTT.

This clonotype was counted ten times or more. This rearrangement joins TRBV5-1 to TRBJ2-3, with D perhaps TRBD2 (6 bases). Trimming removed 0 bases from V and 8 bases from J, with 13 bases in between. The CDR3 contains 14 residues. CDR1 and CDR2 from the germline V gene are SGHRS and YFSETQ. The CDR3, as DNA: TGCGCCAGCAGCTTGGTAGCGGAGTTGGCTACGCAGTATTTT. It translates to CASSLVAELATQYF.

This clonotype was recorded at least ten times. The rearrangement joins TRBV12-3 or TRBV12-4 to TRBJ2-2, with a possible D match to TRBD2 (6 bases). CDR3 length: 15 amino acids. V was clipped by 7 bases and J by 3 bases, with 15 bases between them. As DNA, the CDR3 is TGTGCCAGCACCCTGGTCAGCGGGTACACCGGGGAGCTGTTTTTT. This translates into CASTLVSGYTGELFF.

This clonotype was observed at least ten times. CDR3: CASRTGGANQPQHF. The CDR3, as DNA: TGTGCCAGCAGGACGGGAGGCGCCAATCAGCCCCAGCATTTT. The chain links TRBV7-8 to TRBJ1-5; D not certain. Germline V gene sequence: CDR1 SGHVS, CDR2 FQNEAQ. The CDR3 runs 14 residues. V was cut by 6 bases and J by 3 bases, with 12 bases left in between.

Ten or more counts support this clonotype. The V gene is TRBV4-3, the J gene TRBJ2-3, with TRBD2 matching 7 bases. Germline CDR1 reads LGHNA; CDR2 reads YSLEER. The CDR3 is 17 residues long. V lost 0 bases to trimming and J lost 0 bases; unmatched junction nucleotides: 6. The DNA of the CDR3 is TGCGCCAGCAGCCAAGATCAGCGGGGAACTAGCACAGATACGCAGTATTTT. Encoded protein: CASSQDQRGTSTDTQYF.

This clonotype ranks as medium-sized. V and J are TRBV4-2 and TRBJ1-5, with D possibly being TRBD1 (5 bases). The V end was cut by 3 bases, the J end by 4 bases, with 13 bases between. Germline CDR1 is LGHNA and CDR2 is YNFKEQ. The CDR3 loop spans 15 amino acids. CDR3 bases: TGTGCCAGCAGCCAGGGGGGGGAACGGAATCAGCCCCAGCATTTT. This translates into CASSQGGERNQPQHF.

The chain employs TRBV12-3 or TRBV12-4 and TRBJ1-2; 7 bases align to TRBD1. J lost 1 base, V lost 9 bases, and 11 bases had no gene match. The CDR3 length is 15 residues. The CDR3 region is CARPSGTASNYGYTF. CDR3 DNA: TGTGCCAGACCTAGCGGGACAGCGAGTAACTATGGCTACACCTTC.

This clonotype was detected ten times or more. The V gene is TRBV6-2 or TRBV6-3, the J gene TRBJ2-1, with 13 bases fitting TRBD2. The CDR3 extends over 14 amino acids. Germline CDR1 and CDR2: MNHEY and SVGEGT. V shed 5 bases and J 7 bases; nucleotides not matched to a gene: 2. This chain's CDR3 is CASSAGLAGNEQFF. The DNA for the CDR3 is TGTGCCAGCAGTGCGGGACTAGCGGGGAATGAGCAGTTCTTC.

This clonotype was detected ten times or more. J is TRBJ2-3 and V is TRBV7-2; the D is unclear. V was shortened by 0 bases and J by 3 bases, with 4 bases between the two germline ends. The germline gives CDR1 SGHTA, CDR2 FQGNSA. The CDR3 covers 13 residues. Here the CDR3 reads CASSLAQTDTQYF. The CDR3 nucleotides are TGTGCCAGCAGCTTAGCTCAGACAGATACGCAGTATTTT. The entire variable domain, with the rest obtained from reference TRBV7-2 and TRBJ2-3, is as follows: GAGVSQSPSNKVTEKGKDVELRCDPISGHTALYWYRQSLGQGLEFLIYFQGNSAPDKSGLPSDRFSAERTGGSVSTLTIQRTQQEDSAVYLCASSLAQTDTQYFGPGTRLTVL.

By sample share, this clonotype is medium-sized. The rearrangement uses TRBV5-1 and TRBJ1-1, with 11 bases matching TRBD1. V was clipped by 3 bases and J by 4 bases; unmatched bases: 5. Germline-derived CDR1 and CDR2 are SGHRS and YFSETQ. The CDR3 spans 15 residues. In DNA, the CDR3 is TGCGCCAGCAGCTCCCCGGGACAGGGGGTCACTGAAGCTTTCTTT. It codes for CASSSPGQGVTEAFF.

The table lists this clonotype with many counts. J is TRBJ1-5 and V is TRBV5-1; unclear D gene. V was shortened by 4 bases and J by 1 base, with 12 bases between the two germline ends. The germline gives CDR1 SGHRS, CDR2 YFSETQ. There are 15 residues in the CDR3. CDR3 bases: TGCGCCAGCAGCCCGGGCCCGGAAAGCAATCAGCCCCAGCATTTT. Translating it yields CASSPGPESNQPQHF.

The sample holds many counts of this clonotype. The chain links TRBV5-1 to TRBJ2-1, with 11 bases aligning to TRBD2. V was clipped by 1 base and J by 7 bases; unmatched bases: 7. Germline CDR1 reads SGHRS; CDR2 reads YFSETQ. There are 16 residues in the CDR3. CDR3 coding DNA: TGCGCCAGCAGCTTGTCGGGGGGACTAGCGGTTAATGAGCAGTTCTTC. It specifies CASSLSGGLAVNEQFF.

This clonotype was observed many times. This sequence joins TRBV11-3 and TRBJ2-1; D perhaps matches TRBD2 (6 bases). This CDR3 is 14 amino acids long. The germline V and J ends were trimmed by 5 bases and 0 bases, with 8 bases remaining between them. The germline CDR1 and CDR2 sequences are SGHNT and YENEEA. CDR3 loop: CASSSGLSYNEQFF. CDR3 nucleotide sequence: TGTGCCAGCAGCAGCGGGCTCTCCTACAATGAGCAGTTCTTC.

By share, this clonotype ranks as medium-sized. The J gene is TRBJ2-5, the V gene TRBV12-3 or TRBV12-4, with TRBD2 identical over 10 bases. Trimming removed 5 bases from V and 4 bases from J; junction bases left unmatched: 16. The CDR3 totals 18 residues. The CDR3 sequence is CASSPWVAGGRGAETQYF. CDR3 bases: TGTGCCAGCAGTCCTTGGGTAGCGGGGGGCCGAGGGGCAGAGACCCAGTACTTC.